The T cell receptor (beta chain) under discussion was sequenced for a study of blood T cell repertoires in COVID-19. Study as a whole: COVID-19 samples, acute and convalescent, were from the United States, Italy and Spain. The cDNA or gDNA used as material had been derived from T cells, B-cell-depleted T cells, or PBMCs.

In the authors' methods: Amplified reference gene primers provided the basis for estimating nucleated cell counts. Some clones are missing from TCRdb's copy, which holds only in-frame ones; the method was immunoSEQ multiplex PCR. The D gene and trimming were derived from the DNA, and the V and J assignments and clone size from that table. This sample has approximately 130,000 clones, with about 80% found just once. The origin of this receptor is a human donor in a cohort sampled during active COVID-19. The sample comprised peripheral blood.

The CDR3 bases are TGCGCCAGCAGGATTGGACAGGGAAGTGAAGCTTTCTTT. Translation: CASRIGQGSEAFF. This chain connects TRBV5-1 to TRBJ1-1, with 8 bases that match TRBD1. V was clipped by 5 bases and J by 7 bases; unmatched bases: 7. CDR1 is SGHRS and CDR2 is YFSETQ in the germline V gene. The CDR3 loop spans 13 amino acids.